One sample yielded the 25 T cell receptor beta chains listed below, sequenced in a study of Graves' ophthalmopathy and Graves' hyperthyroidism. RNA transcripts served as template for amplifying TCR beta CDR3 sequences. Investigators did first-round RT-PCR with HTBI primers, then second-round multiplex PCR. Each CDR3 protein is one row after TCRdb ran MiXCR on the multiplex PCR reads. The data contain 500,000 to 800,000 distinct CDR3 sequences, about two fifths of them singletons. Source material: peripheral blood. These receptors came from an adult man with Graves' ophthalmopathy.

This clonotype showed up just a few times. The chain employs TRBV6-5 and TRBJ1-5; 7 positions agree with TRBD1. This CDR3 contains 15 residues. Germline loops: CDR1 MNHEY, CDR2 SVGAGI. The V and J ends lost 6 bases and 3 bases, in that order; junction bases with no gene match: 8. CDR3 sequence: CASRGEGADNQPQHF. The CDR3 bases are TGTGCCAGCAGGGGGGAGGGGGCCGACAATCAGCCCCAGCATTTT.

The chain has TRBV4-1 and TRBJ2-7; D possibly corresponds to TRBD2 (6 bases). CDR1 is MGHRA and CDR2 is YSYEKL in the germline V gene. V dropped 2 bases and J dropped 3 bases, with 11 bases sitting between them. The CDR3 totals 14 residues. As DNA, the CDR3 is TGCGCCAGCAGCCAATCGGGACTCGGCTACGAGCAGTACTTC. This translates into CASSQSGLGYEQYF.

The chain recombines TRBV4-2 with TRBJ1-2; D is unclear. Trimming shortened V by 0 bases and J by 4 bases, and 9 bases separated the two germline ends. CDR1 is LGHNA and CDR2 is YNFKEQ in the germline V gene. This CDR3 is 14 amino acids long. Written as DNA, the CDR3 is TGTGCCAGCAGCCAAGACCGGCAGATCTATGGCTACACCTTC. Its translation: CASSQDRQIYGYTF.

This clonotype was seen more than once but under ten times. CDR3: CASSFGGVEQYF. The CDR3 nucleotides read TGTGCCAGCAGTTTTGGGGGGGTCGAGCAGTACTTC. This chain connects TRBV12-3 or TRBV12-4 to TRBJ2-7; 7 bases match TRBD2. J was trimmed by 6 bases and V by 3 bases; bases with no gene match: 2. The CDR3 totals 12 residues.

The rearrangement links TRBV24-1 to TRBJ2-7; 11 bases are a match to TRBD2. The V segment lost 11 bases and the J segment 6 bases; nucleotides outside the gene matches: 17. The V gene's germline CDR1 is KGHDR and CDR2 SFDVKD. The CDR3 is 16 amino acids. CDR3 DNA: TGTGCCAGCAGCCGGACTCCGGGACTAGCGGTGAGCGAGCAGTACTTC. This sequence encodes CASSRTPGLAVSEQYF.

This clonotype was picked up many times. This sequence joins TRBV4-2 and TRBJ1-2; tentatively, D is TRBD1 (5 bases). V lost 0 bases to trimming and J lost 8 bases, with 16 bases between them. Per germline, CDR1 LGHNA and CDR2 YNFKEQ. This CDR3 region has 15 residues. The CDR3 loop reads CASSQEATRGGGYTF. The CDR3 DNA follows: TGTGCCAGCAGCCAAGAGGCCACGAGGGGAGGAGGCTACACCTTC.

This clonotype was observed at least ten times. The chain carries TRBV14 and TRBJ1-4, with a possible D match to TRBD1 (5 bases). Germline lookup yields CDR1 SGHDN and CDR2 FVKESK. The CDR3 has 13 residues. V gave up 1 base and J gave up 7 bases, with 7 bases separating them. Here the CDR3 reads CASSQVGVEKLFF. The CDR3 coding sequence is TGTGCCAGCAGCCAAGTGGGGGTTGAAAAACTGTTTTTT.

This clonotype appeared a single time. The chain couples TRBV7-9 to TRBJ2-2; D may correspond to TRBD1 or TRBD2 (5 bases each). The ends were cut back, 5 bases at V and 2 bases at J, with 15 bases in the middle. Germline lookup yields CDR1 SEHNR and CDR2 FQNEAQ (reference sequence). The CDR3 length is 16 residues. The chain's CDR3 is CASSGAGTVNTGELFF. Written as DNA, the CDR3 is TGTGCCAGCAGCGGCGCCGGGACCGTAAACACCGGGGAGCTGTTTTTT. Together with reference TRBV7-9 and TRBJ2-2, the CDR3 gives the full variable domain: DTGVSQNPRHKITKRGQNVTFRCDPISEHNRLYWYRQTLGQGPEFLTYFQNEAQLEKSRLLSDRFSAERPKGSFSTLEIQRTEQGDSAMYLCASSGAGTVNTGELFFGEGSRLTVL.

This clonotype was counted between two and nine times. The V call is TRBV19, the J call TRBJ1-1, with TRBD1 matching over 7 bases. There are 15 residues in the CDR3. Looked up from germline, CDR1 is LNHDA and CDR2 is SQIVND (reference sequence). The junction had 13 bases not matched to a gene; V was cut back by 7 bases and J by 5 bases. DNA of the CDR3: TGTGCCAGTATTCAACCGCAGGGGGGGAAGACTGAAGCTTTCTTT. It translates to CASIQPQGGKTEAFF. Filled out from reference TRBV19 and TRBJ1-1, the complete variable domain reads DGGITQSPKYLFRKEGQNVTLSCEQNLNHDAMYWYRQDPGQGLRLIYYSQIVNDFQKGDIAEGYSVSREKKESFPLTVTSAQKNPTAFYLCASIQPQGGKTEAFFGQGTRLTVV.

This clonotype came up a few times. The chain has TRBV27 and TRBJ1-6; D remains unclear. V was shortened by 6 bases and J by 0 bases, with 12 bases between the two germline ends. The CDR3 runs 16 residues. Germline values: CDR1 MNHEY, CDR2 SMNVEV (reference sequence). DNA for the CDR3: TGTGCCAGCAGCCGAGCGTTCAACTCCTATAATTCACCCCTCCACTTT. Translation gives CASSRAFNSYNSPLHF.

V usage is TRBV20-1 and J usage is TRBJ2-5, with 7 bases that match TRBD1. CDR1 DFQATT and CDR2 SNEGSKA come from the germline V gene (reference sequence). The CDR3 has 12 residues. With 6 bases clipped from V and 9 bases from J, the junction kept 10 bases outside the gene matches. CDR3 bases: TGCAGTGCCCGACAGGGTAATCAGCCCCAGTACTTC. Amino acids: CSARQGNQPQYF.

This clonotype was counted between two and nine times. CDR3 residues: CASSSHPPPLSSGGAVGETQYF. The CDR3 DNA reads as TGTGCCAGCAGTTCACACCCACCACCCTTGTCTAGCGGGGGGGCCGTTGGGGAGACCCAGTACTTC. This chain links TRBV12-3 or TRBV12-4 with TRBJ2-5; 12 bases line up with TRBD2. The CDR3 length is 22 residues. J lost 5 bases, V lost 4 bases, and 26 bases had no gene match.

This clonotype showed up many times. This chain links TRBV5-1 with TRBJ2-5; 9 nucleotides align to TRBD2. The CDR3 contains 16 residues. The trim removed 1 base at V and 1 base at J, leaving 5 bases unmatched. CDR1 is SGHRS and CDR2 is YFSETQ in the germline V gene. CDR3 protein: CASSLRNSGSQETQYF. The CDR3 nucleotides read TGCGCCAGCAGCTTGCGGAATAGCGGGAGCCAAGAGACCCAGTACTTC.

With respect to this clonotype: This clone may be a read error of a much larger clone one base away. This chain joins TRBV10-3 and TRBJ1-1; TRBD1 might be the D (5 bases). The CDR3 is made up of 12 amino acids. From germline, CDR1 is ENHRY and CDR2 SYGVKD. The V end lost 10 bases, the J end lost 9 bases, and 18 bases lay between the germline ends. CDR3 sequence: CASGHRGTKAFF. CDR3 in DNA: TGTGCCAGCGGCCACAGAGGGACTAAAGCTTTCTTT.

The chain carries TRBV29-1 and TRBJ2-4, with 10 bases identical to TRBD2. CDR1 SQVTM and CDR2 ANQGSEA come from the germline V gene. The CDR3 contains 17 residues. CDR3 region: CSASLLAGSLAKNIQYF. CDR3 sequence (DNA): TGCAGTGCTAGTTTACTAGCGGGAAGTCTAGCCAAAAACATTCAGTACTTC.

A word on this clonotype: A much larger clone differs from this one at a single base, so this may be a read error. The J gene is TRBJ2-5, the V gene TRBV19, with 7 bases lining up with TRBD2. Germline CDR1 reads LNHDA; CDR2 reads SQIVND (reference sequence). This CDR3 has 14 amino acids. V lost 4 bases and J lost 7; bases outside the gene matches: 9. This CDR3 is CASSTRTSSVTQYF. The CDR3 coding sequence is TGTGCCAGTAGTACCCGGACTAGTTCCGTGACCCAGTACTTC. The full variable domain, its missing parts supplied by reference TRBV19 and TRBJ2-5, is DGGITQSPKYLFRKEGQNVTLSCEQNLNHDAMYWYRQDPGQGLRLIYYSQIVNDFQKGDIAEGYSVSREKKESFPLTVTSAQKNPTAFYLCASSTRTSSVTQYFGPGTRLLVL.

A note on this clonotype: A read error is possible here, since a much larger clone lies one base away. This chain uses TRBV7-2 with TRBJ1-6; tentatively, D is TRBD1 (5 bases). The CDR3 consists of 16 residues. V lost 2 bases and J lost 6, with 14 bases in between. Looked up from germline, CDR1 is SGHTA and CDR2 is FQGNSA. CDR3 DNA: TGTGCCAGCAGCTTACTGGGACGGATTATTAATTCACCCCTCCACTTT. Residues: CASSLLGRIINSPLHF. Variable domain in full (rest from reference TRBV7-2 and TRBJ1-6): GAGVSQSPSNKVTEKGKDVELRCDPISGHTALYWYRQSLGQGLEFLIYFQGNSAPDKSGLPSDRFSAERTGGSVSTLTIQRTQQEDSAVYLCASSLLGRIINSPLHFGNGTRLTVT.

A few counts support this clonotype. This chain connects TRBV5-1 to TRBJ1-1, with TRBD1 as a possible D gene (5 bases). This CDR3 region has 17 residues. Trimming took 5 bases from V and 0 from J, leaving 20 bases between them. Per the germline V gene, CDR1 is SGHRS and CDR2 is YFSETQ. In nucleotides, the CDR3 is TGCGCCAGCAGACGTGAGGGCCAGGGCTGGGTGAACACTGAAGCTTTCTTT. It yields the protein CASRREGQGWVNTEAFF.

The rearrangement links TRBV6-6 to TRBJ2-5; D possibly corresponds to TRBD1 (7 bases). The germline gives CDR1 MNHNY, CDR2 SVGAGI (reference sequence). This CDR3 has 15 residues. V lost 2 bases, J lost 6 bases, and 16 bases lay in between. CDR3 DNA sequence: TGTGCCAGCAGTTACCCCCCGGAGGGGGCGAAGACCCAGTACTTC. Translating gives CASSYPPEGAKTQYF.

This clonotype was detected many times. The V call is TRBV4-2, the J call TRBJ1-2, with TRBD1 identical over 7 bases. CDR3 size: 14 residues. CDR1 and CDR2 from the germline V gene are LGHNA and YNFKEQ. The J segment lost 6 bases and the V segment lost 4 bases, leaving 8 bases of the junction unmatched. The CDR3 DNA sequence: TGTGCCAGCAGCCTGGGACAGCCGGGACATGGCTACACCTTC. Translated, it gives CASSLGQPGHGYTF.

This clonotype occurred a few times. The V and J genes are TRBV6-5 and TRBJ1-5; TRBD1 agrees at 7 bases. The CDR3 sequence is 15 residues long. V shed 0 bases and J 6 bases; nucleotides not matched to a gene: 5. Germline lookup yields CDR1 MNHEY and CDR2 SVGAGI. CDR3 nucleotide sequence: TGTGCCAGCAGTTACTCGAGGGCAGGGGGTCAGCCCCAGCATTTT. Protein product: CASSYSRAGGQPQHF.

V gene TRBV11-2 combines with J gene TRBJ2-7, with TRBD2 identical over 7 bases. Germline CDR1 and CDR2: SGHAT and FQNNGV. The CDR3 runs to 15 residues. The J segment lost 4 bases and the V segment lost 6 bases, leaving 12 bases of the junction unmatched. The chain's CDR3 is CASSLYAGDRYEQYF. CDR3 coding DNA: TGTGCCAGCAGTTTATATGCGGGAGATCGGTACGAGCAGTACTTC.

The DNA of the CDR3 is TGTGCCAGCAGCCCTAGAGGGACTAGTTTAGATACGCAGTATTTT. Protein sequence: CASSPRGTSLDTQYF. V gene TRBV7-2 combines with J gene TRBJ2-3; 8 bases are shared with TRBD2. Germline V CDR1 and CDR2: SGHTA, FQGNSA. This CDR3 is 15 amino acids long. Losses at the gene ends were 5 bases for V and 5 bases for J; bases not matched to a gene: 9.

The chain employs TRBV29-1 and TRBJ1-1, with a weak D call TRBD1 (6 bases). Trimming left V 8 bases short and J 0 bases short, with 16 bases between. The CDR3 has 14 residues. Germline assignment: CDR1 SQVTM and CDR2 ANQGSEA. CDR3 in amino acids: CSLRHGQLNTEAFF. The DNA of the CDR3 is TGCAGCTTGAGACACGGACAGCTGAACACTGAAGCTTTCTTT.

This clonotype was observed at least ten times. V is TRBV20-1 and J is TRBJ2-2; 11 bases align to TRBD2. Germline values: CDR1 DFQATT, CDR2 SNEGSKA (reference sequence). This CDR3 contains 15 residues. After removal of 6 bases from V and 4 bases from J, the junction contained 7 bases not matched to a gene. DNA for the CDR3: TGCAGTGCGCAGATAGCGGGAGGGCGCACCGGGGAGCTGTTTTTT. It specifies CSAQIAGGRTGELFF.